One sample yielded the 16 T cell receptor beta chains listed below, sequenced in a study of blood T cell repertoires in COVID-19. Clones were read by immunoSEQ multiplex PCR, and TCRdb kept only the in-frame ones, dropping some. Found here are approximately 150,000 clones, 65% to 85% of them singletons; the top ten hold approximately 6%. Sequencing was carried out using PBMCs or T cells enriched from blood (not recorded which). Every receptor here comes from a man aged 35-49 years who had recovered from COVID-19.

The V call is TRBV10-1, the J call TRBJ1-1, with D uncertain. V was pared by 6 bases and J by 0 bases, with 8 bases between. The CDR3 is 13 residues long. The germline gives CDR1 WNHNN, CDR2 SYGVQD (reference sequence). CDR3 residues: CASRYSLNTEAFF. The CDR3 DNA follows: TGCGCCAGCAGATACAGCTTGAACACTGAAGCTTTCTTT.

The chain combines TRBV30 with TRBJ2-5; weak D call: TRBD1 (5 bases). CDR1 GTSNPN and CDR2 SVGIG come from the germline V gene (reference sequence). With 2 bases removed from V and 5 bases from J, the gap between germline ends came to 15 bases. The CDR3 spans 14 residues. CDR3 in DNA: TGTGCCTGGAGTAAGGGGTGGCCTGCTGAGACCCAGTACTTC. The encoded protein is CAWSKGWPAETQYF.

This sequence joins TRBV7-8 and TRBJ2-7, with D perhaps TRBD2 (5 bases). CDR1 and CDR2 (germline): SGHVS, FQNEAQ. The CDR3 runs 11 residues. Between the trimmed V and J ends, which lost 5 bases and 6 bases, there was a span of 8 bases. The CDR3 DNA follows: TGTGCCAGCAGCCCCCGGGGCGAGCAGTACTTC. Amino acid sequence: CASSPRGEQYF.

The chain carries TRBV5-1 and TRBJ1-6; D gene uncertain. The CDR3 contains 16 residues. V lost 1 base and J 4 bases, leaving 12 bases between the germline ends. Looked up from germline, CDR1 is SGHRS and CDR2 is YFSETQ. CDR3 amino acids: CASSLTAGRYNSPLHF. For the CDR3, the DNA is TGCGCCAGCAGCTTGACTGCCGGGAGGTATAATTCACCCCTCCACTTT.

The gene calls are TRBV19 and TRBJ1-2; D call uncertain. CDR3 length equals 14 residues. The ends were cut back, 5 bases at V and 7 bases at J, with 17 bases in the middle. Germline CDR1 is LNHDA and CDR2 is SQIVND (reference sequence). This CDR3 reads CASSPWGGRSGYTF. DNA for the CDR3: TGTGCCAGTAGTCCTTGGGGAGGGAGGAGTGGCTACACCTTC.

DNA of the CDR3: TGTGCCAGCAGTGACCTCCTAGCGGGGAAATACAATGAGCAGTTCTTC. It specifies CASSDLLAGKYNEQFF. V is TRBV2 and J is TRBJ2-1; 9 positions agree with TRBD2. The V segment lost 3 bases and the J segment 4 bases; nucleotides outside the gene matches: 7. The CDR3 covers 16 residues. Per germline, CDR1 SNHLY and CDR2 FYNNEI. Drawing the rest from reference TRBV2 and TRBJ2-1, the complete variable domain is EPEVTQTPSHQVTQMGQEVILRCVPISNHLYFYWYRQILGQKVEFLVSFYNNEISEKSEIFDDQFSVERPDGSNFTLKIRSTKLEDSAMYFCASSDLLAGKYNEQFFGPGTRLTVL.

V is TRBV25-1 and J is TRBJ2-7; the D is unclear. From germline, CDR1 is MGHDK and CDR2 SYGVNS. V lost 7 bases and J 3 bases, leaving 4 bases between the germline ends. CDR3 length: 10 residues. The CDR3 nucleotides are TGTGCCAGCAAGCACTACGAGCAGTACTTC. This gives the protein CASKHYEQYF.

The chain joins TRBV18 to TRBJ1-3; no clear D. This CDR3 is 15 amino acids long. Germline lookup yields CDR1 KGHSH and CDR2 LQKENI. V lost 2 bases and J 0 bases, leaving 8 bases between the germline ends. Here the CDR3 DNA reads TGTGCCAGCTCACCATACGGGAGCTCTGGAAACACCATATATTTT. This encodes CASSPYGSSGNTIYF.

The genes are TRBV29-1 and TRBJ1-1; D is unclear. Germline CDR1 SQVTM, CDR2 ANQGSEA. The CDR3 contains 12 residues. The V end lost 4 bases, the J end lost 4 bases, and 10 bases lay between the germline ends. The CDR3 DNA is TGCAGCGTTGGAAGGAGCATCACTGAAGCTTTCTTT. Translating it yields CSVGRSITEAFF.

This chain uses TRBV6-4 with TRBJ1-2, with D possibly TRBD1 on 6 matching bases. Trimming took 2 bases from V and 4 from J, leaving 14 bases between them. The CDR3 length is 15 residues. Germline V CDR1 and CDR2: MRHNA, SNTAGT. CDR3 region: CASSDPGQGGYGYTF. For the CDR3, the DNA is TGTGCCAGCAGTGACCCGGGACAAGGAGGCTATGGCTACACCTTC.

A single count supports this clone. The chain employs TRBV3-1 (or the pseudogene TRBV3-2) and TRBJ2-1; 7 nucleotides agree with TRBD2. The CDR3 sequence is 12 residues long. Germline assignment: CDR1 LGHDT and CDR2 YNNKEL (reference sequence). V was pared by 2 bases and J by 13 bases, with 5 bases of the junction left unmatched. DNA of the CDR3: TGTGCCAGCAGCCAATTGGGGGGGGGTCAGTTCTTC. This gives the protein CASSQLGGGQFF.

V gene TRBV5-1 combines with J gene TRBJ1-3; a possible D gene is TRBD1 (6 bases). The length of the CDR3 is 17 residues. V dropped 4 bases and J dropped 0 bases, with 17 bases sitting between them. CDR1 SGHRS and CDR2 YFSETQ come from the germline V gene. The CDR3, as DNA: TGCGCCAGCAGCCTGGGGGCCGGTGGCGACTCTGGAAACACCATATATTTT. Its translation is CASSLGAGGDSGNTIYF.

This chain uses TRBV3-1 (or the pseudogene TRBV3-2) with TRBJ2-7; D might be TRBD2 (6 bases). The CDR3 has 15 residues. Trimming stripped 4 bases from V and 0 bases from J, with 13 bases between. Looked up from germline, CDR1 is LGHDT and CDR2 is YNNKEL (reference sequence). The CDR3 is CASSPLAGNSYEQYF. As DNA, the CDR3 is TGTGCCAGCAGCCCCCTGGCGGGGAACTCCTACGAGCAGTACTTC.

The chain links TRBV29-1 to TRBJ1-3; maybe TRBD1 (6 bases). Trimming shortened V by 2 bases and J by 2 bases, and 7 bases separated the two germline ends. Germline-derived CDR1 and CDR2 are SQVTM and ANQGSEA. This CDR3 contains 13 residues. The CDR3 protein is CSVETGTGNTIYF. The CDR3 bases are TGCAGCGTTGAAACAGGGACTGGAAACACCATATATTTT.

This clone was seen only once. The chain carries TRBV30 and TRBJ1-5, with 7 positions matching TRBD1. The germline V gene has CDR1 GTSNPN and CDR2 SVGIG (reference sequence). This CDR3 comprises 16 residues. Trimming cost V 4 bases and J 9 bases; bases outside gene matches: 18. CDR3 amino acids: CAWNTGDSRNVAPQHF. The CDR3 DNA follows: TGTGCCTGGAACACGGGGGACAGTCGAAATGTAGCGCCCCAGCATTTT.

The CDR3 region has the DNA TGTGCCAGCAGCTTAGGCAGGGAAAATGAGCAGTTCTTC. Amino acid sequence: CASSLGRENEQFF. The chain has TRBV13 and TRBJ2-1, with TRBD1 as a possible D gene (5 bases). Germline CDR1 and CDR2: PRHDT and FYEKMQ (reference sequence). The CDR3 spans 13 residues. Trimming pared 0 bases from V and 7 bases from J, leaving 7 bases between.